The following is a TCR beta chain sequence with its context. Its antigen is unknown. The input lacks base qualities; no much larger clone sits a single base away. This record belongs to a study of cytomegalovirus exposure and HLA in healthy donors (dated by TCRdb to the late 2010s). Study-level background: According to a later analysis, the roughly 130 validation repertoires were produced on the same platform as the 666 repertoires of the first cohort. To predict cytomegalovirus infection status, the study combined high-throughput TCR immunosequencing, statistical association of individual TCRs with disease status, and machine learning. The study aimed to test whether signatures of past pathogen exposure could be identified by cataloging public T cell receptors. In addition to the first cohort of around 670 subjects, a separate validation cohort of 120 different subjects was used. The paper's findings and limits, for the study overall: A few of the identified cytomegalovirus-associated TCR beta chains were confirmed in vitro to be specific for cytomegalovirus antigens. While some public TCRs were present in many individuals, most TCR sequences turned up only very rarely across donors. The classifier was reported to diagnose cytomegalovirus status with high specificity and sensitivity in both the original cohort and the validation cohort. The authors suggested that the approach could potentially be extended to other disease states and immunological phenotypes. A later analysis lacked HLA typing for the validation cohort, so it scored co-occurrence in that cohort across all 110 or so repertoires. Subsequent analysis determined that TCRs grouped into clusters in the first cohort also showed a tendency toward co-occurrence across the approximately 110 validation repertoires, and 94% of cluster scores exceeded 0. The study listed 150 to 200 TCR beta chains as associated with cytomegalovirus.

Library method: the immunoSEQ multiplex PCR assay. On the authors' methods: A statistical classification framework was built to diagnose cytomegalovirus status from the catalog of TCR beta chain sequences. In TCRdb, the immuneACCESS table is reduced to in-frame sequences with V and J assigned. These tables do not hold every clone; where another copy was compared, an unresolved V gene accounts for under half, and the others remain unexplained. V, J and clone size are those of that table, while D and trimming were read from the DNA. This sample gives about 160,000 clones in total; around nine tenths of them show up just once. The biggest ten clones account for approximately 2.1% of the sample. The germline V gene gives CDR1 as SGHTA and CDR2 as FQGNSA. V has 5 bases trimmed and J has 3 bases trimmed; junction bases matching no gene number 4. From its cysteine to its phenylalanine, the CDR3 spans 14 amino acids. The entry retains the CDR3 DNA only, 42 bases that are in frame from base 1.

The donors were included in the validation cohort of 120 subjects, a group kept apart from the roughly 690-subject first cohort. Sequencing was carried out using PBMCs. The rearrangement joined TRBV7-2 to TRBJ1-1, with 9 bases aligning to TRBD1. The sequence came from a young woman in good health and CMV-seronegative. The DNA is TGTGCCAGCAGCCCCCGGGACAGGGACACTGAAGCTTTCTTT. This gives the protein CASSPRDRDTEAFF.